A single sample gave rise to the 18 T cell receptor beta chains below, sequenced in a study of cytomegalovirus exposure and HLA in healthy donors. The table came from immunoSEQ multiplex PCR; TCRdb's copy has only in-frame clones and leaves some out. The repertoire consists of some 340,000 clones, with roughly 87% occurring once and the leading ten covering roughly 1.2%. The sample was PBMCs. All receptors derive from a woman aged 25-40 years in good health and CMV-seropositive.

CDR3 loop: CASSYSKIKTQYF. CDR3 DNA: TGTGCCAGCAGTTACTCGAAAATTAAGACCCAGTACTTC. The chain has TRBV6-5 and TRBJ2-5; D not resolved. V shed 0 bases and J shed 6 bases, with 8 bases lying between them. There are 13 residues in the CDR3. Germline lookup yields CDR1 MNHEY and CDR2 SVGAGI.

J is TRBJ2-3 and V is TRBV4-3; no clear D. The CDR3 spans 16 residues. Germline V gene sequence: CDR1 LGHNA, CDR2 YSLEER. Between the trimmed V and J ends, which lost 0 bases and 0 bases, there was a span of 10 bases. CDR3 residues: CASSQEYRSSTDTQYF. CDR3 coding DNA: TGCGCCAGCAGCCAAGAGTACCGCTCTAGCACAGATACGCAGTATTTT.

The rearrangement uses TRBV29-1 and TRBJ2-2; D unclear. Trimming left V 2 bases short and J 5 bases short, with 6 bases between. The CDR3 extends over 12 amino acids. Germline V lookup: CDR1 SQVTM, CDR2 ANQGSEA. CDR3: CSVELGTGELFF. In nucleotides, the CDR3 is TGCAGCGTTGAATTAGGGACCGGGGAGCTGTTTTTT.

J is TRBJ2-5 and V is TRBV27; the D call may be TRBD1 or TRBD2 (6 bases each). V gave up 3 bases and J gave up 7 bases, with 9 bases separating them. This CDR3 contains 12 residues. Germline values: CDR1 MNHEY, CDR2 SMNVEV (reference sequence). The CDR3 coding sequence is TGTGCCAGCAGTTTTGGAGGGGGGACCCAGTACTTC. It codes for CASSFGGGTQYF.

This chain uses TRBV5-1 with TRBJ1-4; tentatively, D is TRBD1 (5 bases). Looked up from germline, CDR1 is SGHRS and CDR2 is YFSETQ. V shed 3 bases and J shed 4 bases, with 10 bases lying between them. CDR3 length: 14 amino acids. The CDR3 sequence: CASSSGTYNEKLFF. As DNA, the CDR3 is TGCGCCAGCAGCTCTGGGACTTATAATGAAAAACTGTTTTTT.

The chain has TRBV6-1 and TRBJ2-1, with 7 bases identical to TRBD2. Germline CDR1 MNHNS, CDR2 SASEGT. Trimming removed 3 bases from V and 1 base from J; junction bases left unmatched: 3. The CDR3 is 15 amino acids. CDR3 loop: CASSEGRESYNEQFF. The CDR3, as DNA: TGTGCCAGCAGTGAGGGGCGGGAGTCCTACAATGAGCAGTTCTTC.

This clone was detected once. The chain couples TRBV5-1 to TRBJ2-2; D unclear. This CDR3 has 12 amino acids. Looked up from germline, CDR1 is SGHRS and CDR2 is YFSETQ. Trimming removed 5 bases at V and 1 base at J, with 3 bases between. CDR3: CASRENTGELFF. The CDR3 nucleotides read TGCGCCAGCAGGGAGAACACCGGGGAGCTGTTTTTT.

The chain recombines TRBV19 with TRBJ2-7, with a possible D match to TRBD1 (5 bases). Trimming left V 7 bases short and J 4 bases short, with 20 bases between. Germline V CDR1 and CDR2: LNHDA, SQIVND (reference sequence). The CDR3 totals 15 residues. CDR3 residues: CASTFEWQGPYEQYF. DNA of the CDR3: TGTGCCAGTACCTTCGAGTGGCAGGGTCCATACGAGCAGTACTTC.

The V and J genes are TRBV5-1 and TRBJ2-1, with a possible D match to TRBD2 (7 bases). The length of the CDR3 is 18 residues. Germline V lookup: CDR1 SGHRS, CDR2 YFSETQ. The V gene lost 4 bases and the J gene lost 4 bases, with 24 bases spanning the gap. Written as DNA, the CDR3 is TGCGCCAGCAGCGGCGGAGGGGGACTACTCTCCTTGTACAATGAGCAGTTCTTC. Its protein is CASSGGGGLLSLYNEQFF.

The genes are TRBV30 and TRBJ2-7; TRBD1 is a possible D gene (6 bases). Germline V lookup: CDR1 GTSNPN, CDR2 SVGIG (reference sequence). The CDR3 consists of 13 residues. Trimming took off 3 bases at V and 0 bases at J, with 9 bases between the two ends. The CDR3 region has the DNA TGTGCCTGGAGCAGGGGTGCCTCCTACGAGCAGTACTTC. It is translated as CAWSRGASYEQYF.

This chain joins TRBV5-6 and TRBJ2-4; no clear D. This CDR3 has 13 amino acids. Trimming pared 3 bases from V and 9 bases from J, leaving 13 bases between. Germline CDR1 SGHDT, CDR2 YYEEEE. This CDR3 reads CASSSGPGGIQYF. The CDR3 nucleotides are TGTGCCAGCAGCTCCGGCCCCGGCGGCATTCAGTACTTC.

This chain uses TRBV11-1 with TRBJ1-2, with no clear D. CDR3 size: 13 residues. Germline CDR1 is SGHAT and CDR2 is FQDESV (reference sequence). V shed 4 bases and J shed 5 bases, with 11 bases lying between them. This CDR3 reads CASSSAGGYGYTF. The DNA of the CDR3 is TGTGCCAGCAGCTCCGCGGGAGGGTATGGCTACACCTTC.

V usage is TRBV7-9 and J usage is TRBJ2-3; tentatively, D is TRBD2 (6 bases). The CDR3 extends over 14 amino acids. Germline-derived CDR1 and CDR2 are SEHNR and FQNEAQ (reference sequence). V was trimmed by 5 bases and J by 5 bases, leaving 14 bases between them. CDR3 sequence (DNA): TGTGCCAGCAGCCCACCTAGCGTGGGAGATACGCAGTATTTT. This translates into CASSPPSVGDTQYF. Variable domain in full (rest from reference TRBV7-9 and TRBJ2-3): DTGVSQNPRHKITKRGQNVTFRCDPISEHNRLYWYRQTLGQGPEFLTYFQNEAQLEKSRLLSDRFSAERPKGSFSTLEIQRTEQGDSAMYLCASSPPSVGDTQYFGPGTRLTVL.

J is TRBJ2-3 and V is TRBV10-3; TRBD1 aligns across 7 bases. The junction had 4 bases not matched to a gene; V was cut back by 6 bases and J by 1 base. Germline V CDR1 and CDR2: ENHRY, SYGVKD. CDR3 size: 14 residues. DNA of the CDR3: TGTGCCATCAGCTACAGGGGAGGCACAGATACGCAGTATTTT. Amino acids: CAISYRGGTDTQYF.

V is TRBV4-3 and J is TRBJ2-7; 8 bases are shared with TRBD2. The CDR3 contains 14 residues. Germline-derived CDR1 and CDR2 are LGHNA and YSLEER. Losses at the gene ends were 5 bases for V and 0 bases for J; bases not matched to a gene: 3. This CDR3 reads CASSLSGSSYEQYF. CDR3 nucleotides: TGCGCCAGCAGCTTAAGCGGGAGCTCCTACGAGCAGTACTTC.

The chain uses TRBV15 and TRBJ2-1; 11 bases match TRBD2. V lost 5 bases and J lost 10; bases outside the gene matches: 10. The germline CDR1 and CDR2 sequences are LNHNV and YYDKDF (reference sequence). The CDR3 length is 15 residues. CDR3 nucleotides: TGTGCCACCAGCCGTGGTCTAGCGGGAGGAGAAGAGCAGTTCTTC. Its protein product is CATSRGLAGGEEQFF.

This clone has a single count. The chain recombines TRBV4-2 with TRBJ1-2; TRBD1 might be the D (5 bases). There are 16 residues in the CDR3. CDR1 is LGHNA, CDR2 YNFKEQ, per germline. The ends were cut back, 0 bases at V and 4 bases at J, with 15 bases in the middle. CDR3 loop: CASSQDIRAGGYGYTF. The CDR3 region has the DNA TGTGCCAGCAGCCAAGATATACGGGCTGGGGGCTATGGCTACACCTTC.

This rearrangement joins TRBV13 to TRBJ2-7; D is possibly TRBD1 or TRBD2 (6 bases each). Trimming took off 3 bases at V and 3 bases at J, with 15 bases between the two ends. The CDR3 consists of 15 residues. Germline V gene data show CDR1 as PRHDT and CDR2 as FYEKMQ (reference sequence). The CDR3: CASSLGAGSRYEQYF. The CDR3 region has the DNA TGTGCCAGCAGCTTGGGGGCGGGATCCCGCTACGAGCAGTACTTC.